This TCR beta chain was identified during a study of shared clonotypes between healthy human individuals. Study results and caveats: Apart from blood, nothing was sampled; tissue repertoires likely differ.

A note on this clone: Its specificity is not known.

The germline V gene encodes CDR1 SGDLS and CDR2 YYNGEE. The germline V and J ends were trimmed by 6 bases and 5 bases, with 17 bases remaining between them. The CDR3 has 14 amino acids. Assay runs were performed at deep level. The repertoire was sequenced with immunoSEQ multiplex PCR; TCRdb's copy has only in-frame clones and lacks some. The top ten hold roughly an eighth of the sample, which has about 470,000 clones, roughly 77% seen once. The genes are TRBV9 and TRBJ2-5; D not resolved. Material for sequencing was PBMCs. The TCR was taken from a woman in her 40s in good health. Some clones in this sample may be carry-over from other donors' samples. The CDR3 loop reads CASTRSQDAETQYF. The CDR3, as DNA: TGTGCCAGCACTCGTAGTCAGGACGCTGAGACCCAGTACTTC.